The clone carrying this T cell receptor beta chain was seen more than once but under ten times. Its antigen is as yet unknown. This sample stems from a study of naive and memory T cell subsets. Study-level results: TCR transcript changes with activation or differentiation may affect this RNA method.

The CDR3 spans 16 residues. V was pared by 2 bases and J by 1 base, with 14 bases between. Treatment denoted: skin biopsy from PPD injection site in Mantoux-positive individual. A UMI-containing oligonucleotide was joined by 3' ligation to the TCR cDNA template. Individuals with a positive Mantoux test gave biopsies from PPD-injected skin. Four PCR rounds used nested alpha and beta constant region primers plus the SP2 primer. Alpha and beta constant region primers primed reverse transcription for blood and skin samples. One entry per CDR3 protein results from TCRdb running MiXCR on the UMI-ligation and nested PCR reads. Seen here are around 30,000 distinct CDR3 sequences, approximately 6.7% observed once, and the top ten hold over 3%.

This receptor was identified in an adult in good health. The chain recombines TRBV12-3 or TRBV12-4 with TRBJ1-2; the D gene is possibly TRBD1 (5 bases). The sequencing used skin, collected from a tuberculin skin test site. The CDR3 sequence is CASSLSSGQLNYGYTF. The CDR3 DNA reads TGTGCCAGCAGTTTAAGTTCGGGGCAGCTTAACTATGGCTACACCTTC.